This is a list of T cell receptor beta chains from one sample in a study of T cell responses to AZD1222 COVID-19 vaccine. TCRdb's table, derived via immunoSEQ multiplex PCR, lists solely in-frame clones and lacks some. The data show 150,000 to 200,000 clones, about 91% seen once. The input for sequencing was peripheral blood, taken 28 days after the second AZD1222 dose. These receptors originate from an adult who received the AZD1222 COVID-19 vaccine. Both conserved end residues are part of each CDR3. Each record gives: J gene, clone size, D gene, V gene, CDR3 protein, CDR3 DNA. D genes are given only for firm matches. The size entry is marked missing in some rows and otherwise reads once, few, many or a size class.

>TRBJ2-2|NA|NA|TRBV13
CASSLGQGDTGELFF
TGTGCCAGCAGCTTAGGACAGGGTGACACCGGGGAGCTGTTTTTT
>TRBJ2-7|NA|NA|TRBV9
CASSTDSSYEQYF
TGTGCCAGCAGCACGGATAGCTCCTACGAGCAGTACTTC
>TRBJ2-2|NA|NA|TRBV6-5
CASKIKGEGLWELFF
TGTGCCAGCAAAATTAAAGGGGAAGGATTGTGGGAGCTGTTTTTT
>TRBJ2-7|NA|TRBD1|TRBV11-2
CASSLRDRGGYEQYF
TGTGCCAGCAGCCTCCGGGACAGGGGGGGATACGAGCAGTACTTC
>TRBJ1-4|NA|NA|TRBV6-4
CALKKGRTNEKLFF
TGTGCCCTTAAGAAGGGCAGGACTAATGAAAAACTGTTTTTT
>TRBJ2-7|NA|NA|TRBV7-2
CASSAPSGGLNEQYF
TGTGCCAGCAGCGCTCCATCGGGTGGGCTCAACGAGCAGTACTTC
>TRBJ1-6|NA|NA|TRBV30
CAWSVSRGADNSPLHF
TGTGCCTGGAGTGTAAGCCGGGGGGCGGATAATTCACCCCTCCACTTT
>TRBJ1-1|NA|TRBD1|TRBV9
CASSVEGQGWTEAFF
TGTGCCAGCAGCGTAGAGGGACAGGGCTGGACTGAAGCTTTCTTT
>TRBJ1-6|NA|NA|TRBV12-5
CASGGQDNSPLHF
TGTGCTAGTGGTGGGCAGGATAATTCACCCCTCCACTTT
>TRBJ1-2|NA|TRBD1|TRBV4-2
CASSQAQGTGEGGYTF
TGTGCCAGCAGCCAAGCCCAAGGGACAGGGGAAGGGGGCTACACCTTC
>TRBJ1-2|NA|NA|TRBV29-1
CSVEEIALRWSDGYTF
TGCAGCGTTGAAGAAATAGCTCTTAGATGGAGTGATGGCTACACCTTC
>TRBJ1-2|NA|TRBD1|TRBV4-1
CASSQRSGTGVGYGYTF
TGCGCCAGCAGCCAACGAAGCGGGACAGGGGTTGGCTATGGCTACACCTTC
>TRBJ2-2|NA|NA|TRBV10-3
CAISLRLANTGELFF
TGTGCCATCAGCCTTAGACTCGCGAACACCGGGGAGCTGTTTTTT
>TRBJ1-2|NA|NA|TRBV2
CASSEKTGTSYGYTF
TGTGCCAGCAGCGAAAAGACAGGCACCTCCTATGGCTACACCTTC
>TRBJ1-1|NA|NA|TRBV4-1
CASRALVGQPRRNTEAFF
TGCGCCAGCAGAGCTCTTGTCGGGCAGCCGAGGAGGAACACTGAAGCTTTCTTT
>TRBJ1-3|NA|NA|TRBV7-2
CASTPGGALSGNTIYF
TGTGCCAGCACCCCCGGGGGGGCCCTCTCTGGAAACACCATATATTTT
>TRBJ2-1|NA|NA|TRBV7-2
CASSLGGAVNEQFF
TGTGCCAGCAGCTTAGGGGGGGCGGTCAATGAGCAGTTCTTC
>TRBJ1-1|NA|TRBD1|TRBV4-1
CASSQLSLDRGYPMNTEAFF
TGCGCCAGCAGCCAATTAAGTTTAGACAGGGGGTATCCCATGAACACTGAAGCTTTCTTT
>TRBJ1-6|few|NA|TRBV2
CASSGRGSRQTSPLHF
TGTGCCAGCAGCGGTAGGGGTAGTCGACAGACTTCACCCCTCCACTTT
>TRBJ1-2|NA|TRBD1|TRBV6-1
CASSEWQGADGYTF
TGTGCCAGCAGTGAATGGCAGGGGGCAGATGGCTACACCTTC
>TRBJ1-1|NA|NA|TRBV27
CASSSQPGGASTEAFF
TGTGCCAGCAGTTCCCAACCTGGCGGGGCGAGCACTGAAGCTTTCTTT
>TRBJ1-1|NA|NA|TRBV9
CASSAQGSDTEAFF
TGTGCCAGCAGCGCACAGGGATCGGACACTGAAGCTTTCTTT
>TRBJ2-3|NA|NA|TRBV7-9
CASSFSGTDTQYF
TGTGCCAGCAGCTTTAGTGGGACAGATACGCAGTATTTT
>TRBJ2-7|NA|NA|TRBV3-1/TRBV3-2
CASSVAGRYEQYF
TGTGCCAGCAGCGTTGCAGGGAGGTACGAGCAGTACTTC
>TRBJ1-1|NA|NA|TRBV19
CASSIGGLGNTEAFF
TGTGCCAGTAGTATAGGCGGCTTAGGGAACACTGAAGCTTTCTTT
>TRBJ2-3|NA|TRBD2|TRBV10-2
CASSGWTSLTDTQYF
TGCGCCAGCAGTGGGTGGACTAGTCTGACAGATACGCAGTATTTT
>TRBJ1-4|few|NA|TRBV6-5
CAGSYDYNEKLFF
TGTGCCGGATCCTATGACTATAATGAAAAACTGTTTTTT
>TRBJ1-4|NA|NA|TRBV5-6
CASSPRGVEKLFF
TGTGCCAGCAGCCCCAGGGGTGTTGAAAAACTGTTTTTT
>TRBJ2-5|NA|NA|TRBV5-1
CASSPLQGQGRETQYF
TGCGCCAGCAGCCCCCTGCAGGGCCAAGGGCGAGAGACCCAGTACTTC
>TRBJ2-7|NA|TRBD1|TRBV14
CASSRGQGPYEQYF
TGTGCCAGCAGCAGGGGACAGGGACCCTACGAGCAGTACTTC
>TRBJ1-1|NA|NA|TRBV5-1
CASSLRDSRAEAFF
TGCGCCAGCAGCCTTCGGGACTCCAGGGCTGAAGCTTTCTTT
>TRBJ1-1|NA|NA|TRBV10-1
CASSGSGRAFF
TGCGCCAGCAGTGGGTCAGGGAGAGCTTTCTTT
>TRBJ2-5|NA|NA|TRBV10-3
CAISDGGAGETQYF
TGTGCCATCAGTGATGGTGGGGCGGGAGAGACCCAGTACTTC
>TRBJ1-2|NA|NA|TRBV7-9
CASSSLEGAGYGYTF
TGTGCCAGCAGCTCCTTAGAAGGGGCAGGCTATGGCTACACCTTC
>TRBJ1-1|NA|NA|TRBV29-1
CSSIDRTEAFF
TGCAGCTCTATAGACAGAACTGAAGCTTTCTTT
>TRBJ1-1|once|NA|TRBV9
CASSVESGGASSTEAFF
TGTGCCAGCAGCGTAGAATCGGGGGGTGCGAGTAGCACTGAAGCTTTCTTT
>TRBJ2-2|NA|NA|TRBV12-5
CASGLIGQIGELFF
TGTGCTAGTGGTTTGATCGGACAGATCGGGGAGCTGTTTTTT
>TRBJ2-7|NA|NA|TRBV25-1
CASSLGTSYEQYF
TGTGCCAGCAGCCTGGGGACCTCCTACGAGCAGTACTTC
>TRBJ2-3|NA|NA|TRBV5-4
CASSLDDTDTQYF
TGTGCCAGCAGCTTGGATGATACAGATACGCAGTATTTT
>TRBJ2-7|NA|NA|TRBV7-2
CASSLGARTYEQYF
TGTGCCAGCAGCTTAGGTGCACGAACCTACGAGCAGTACTTC
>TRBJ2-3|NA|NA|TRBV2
CASSDDATDTQYF
TGTGCCAGCAGTGATGATGCCACAGATACGCAGTATTTT
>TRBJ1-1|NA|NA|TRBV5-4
CASSLGDNTEAFF
TGTGCCAGCAGCTTGGGAGACAACACTGAAGCTTTCTTT
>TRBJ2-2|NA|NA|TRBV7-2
CASSRKKVDTGELFF
TGTGCCAGCAGCCGGAAAAAGGTGGACACCGGGGAGCTGTTTTTT
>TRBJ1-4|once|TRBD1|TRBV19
CASSIGTASNEKLFF
TGTGCCAGTAGTATCGGGACAGCCTCTAATGAAAAACTGTTTTTT